The rows below give T cell receptor beta chains drawn from one sample of a study of cytotoxic CD8 clonotypes in ibrutinib-treated CLL. Data came from immunoSEQ multiplex PCR; TCRdb stores just in-frame clones and leaves some out. The data hold nearly 85,000 clones, with 79% observed a single time. The material sequenced was PBMCs, taken after 12 months of ibrutinib treatment. These receptor sequences come from a human donor with chronic lymphocytic leukemia. Each CDR3 is given with its conserved first and last residue. D genes are given only for firm matches. Expanded clones get a size class; other rows say once, few or many, or leave the size out.

CDR3aa: CAIGSGATGELFF
CDR3nt: TGTGCCATCGGTTCGGGGGCCACCGGGGAGCTGTTTTTT
j_gene: TRBJ2-2
abundance: few
v_gene: TRBV10-3
d_gene: .

CDR3aa: CASSAGPATDTQYF
CDR3nt: TGTGCCAGCAGCGCGGGGCCGGCGACAGATACGCAGTATTTT
j_gene: TRBJ2-3
abundance: .
v_gene: TRBV7-2
d_gene: .

CDR3aa: CASSPQGTSGNTIYF
CDR3nt: TGTGCCAGCTCACCGCAGGGCACGTCTGGAAACACCATATATTTT
j_gene: TRBJ1-3
abundance: .
v_gene: TRBV18
d_gene: .

CDR3aa: CASSPTSGGHEQYF
CDR3nt: TGTGCCAGCAGCCCGACTAGCGGGGGCCACGAGCAGTACTTC
j_gene: TRBJ2-7
abundance: .
v_gene: TRBV27
d_gene: TRBD2

CDR3aa: CASSLADPTGGYTF
CDR3nt: TGTGCCAGCAGCTTAGCGGACCCGACGGGTGGCTACACCTTC
j_gene: TRBJ1-2
abundance: once
v_gene: TRBV7-2
d_gene: .

CDR3aa: CASRVQGGTDTQYF
CDR3nt: TGTGCCAGTAGGGTCCAGGGAGGGACAGATACGCAGTATTTT
j_gene: TRBJ2-3
abundance: .
v_gene: TRBV19
d_gene: TRBD2

CDR3aa: CAINQRGEGQETQYF
CDR3nt: TGTGCCATCAACCAACGTGGGGAGGGGCAAGAGACCCAGTACTTC
j_gene: TRBJ2-5
abundance: .
v_gene: TRBV10-3
d_gene: TRBD2

CDR3aa: CASSPPHILEQYF
CDR3nt: TGTGCCAGCAGTCCCCCCCATATCCTGGAGCAGTACTTC
j_gene: TRBJ2-7
abundance: .
v_gene: TRBV28
d_gene: .

CDR3aa: CASSLGTRDTQYF
CDR3nt: TGTGCCAGCAGTTTAGGGACGAGGGATACGCAGTATTTT
j_gene: TRBJ2-3
abundance: .
v_gene: TRBV28
d_gene: .

CDR3aa: CASSLGSVNTEAFF
CDR3nt: TGTGCCAGCAGCTTAGGCAGTGTGAACACTGAAGCTTTCTTT
j_gene: TRBJ1-1
abundance: .
v_gene: TRBV7-9
d_gene: .